This T cell receptor (beta chain) was obtained from a study of PD-1 blockade in classical Hodgkin lymphoma. The table came from immunoSEQ multiplex PCR; TCRdb's copy has only in-frame clones and leaves some out. This table holds approximately 35,000 clones, 90% to 95% found once. As for this clone: Its antigen is currently unknown.

Noted time point: newly diagnosed, previously untreated cHL patient sample. Comparators were PBMCs taken from newly diagnosed, untreated classical Hodgkin lymphoma. General study points: Reported findings placed baseline TCR diversity lower in newly diagnosed patients (compared with healthy donors).

With 4 bases clipped from V and 6 bases from J, the junction kept 14 bases outside the gene matches. Germline V gene lookup returns CDR1 SGHNT and CDR2 YYREEE (reference sequence). The CDR3 loop spans 18 amino acids. V and J are TRBV5-4 and TRBJ2-2, with 11 bases matching TRBD2. The TCR sequence derives from a human donor with classical Hodgkin lymphoma. The sequencing sample was made of peripheral blood mononuclear cells (PBMCs). CDR3 sequence: CASSQELAGVSPSGELFF. CDR3 DNA sequence: TGTGCCAGCAGCCAAGAACTAGCGGGAGTGTCCCCGTCCGGGGAGCTGTTTTTT.